The TCR beta chain described here comes from a study of cytomegalovirus exposure and HLA in healthy donors. Per the germline V gene, CDR1 is SGHTA and CDR2 is FQGTGA. The CDR3 sequence is 14 residues long. With 4 bases clipped from V and 6 bases from J, the junction kept 7 bases outside the gene matches. PCR primers comprised 60 Vbeta and 13 Jbeta primers. Profiling relied on immunoSEQ multiplex PCR, and the TCRdb table lists in-frame clones only, not all of them. The sample holds about 190,000 clones, approximately 75% seen once. Sequenced input: PBMCs. This TCR was sampled from a man aged 25 to 40 in good health and CMV-seropositive. The chain combines TRBV7-3 with TRBJ2-3; 7 nucleotides match TRBD2. CDR3 protein: CASSSGGGRDTQYF. The CDR3 region has the DNA TGTGCCAGCAGCTCTGGGGGGGGTAGGGATACGCAGTATTTT.